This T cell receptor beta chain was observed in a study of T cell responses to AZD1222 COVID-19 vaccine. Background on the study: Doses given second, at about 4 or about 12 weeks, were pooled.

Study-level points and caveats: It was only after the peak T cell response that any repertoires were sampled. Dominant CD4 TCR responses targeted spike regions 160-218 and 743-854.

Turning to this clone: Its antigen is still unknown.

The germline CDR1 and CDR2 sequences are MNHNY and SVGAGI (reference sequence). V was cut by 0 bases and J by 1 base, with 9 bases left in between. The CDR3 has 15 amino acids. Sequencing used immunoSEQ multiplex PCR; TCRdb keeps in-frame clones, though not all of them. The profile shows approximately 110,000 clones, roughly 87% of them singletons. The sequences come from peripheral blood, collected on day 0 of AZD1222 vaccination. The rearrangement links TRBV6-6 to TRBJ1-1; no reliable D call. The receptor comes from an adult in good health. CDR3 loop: CASSYSWTENTEAFF. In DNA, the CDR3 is TGTGCCAGCAGTTACTCGTGGACTGAGAACACTGAAGCTTTCTTT.